This T cell receptor beta chain was found in a study of OX40 agonist ivuxolimab in advanced cancers. For the study at large: There were three patients with partial responses, one having hepatocellular carcinoma and two cutaneous melanoma.

Profiled with immunoSEQ multiplex PCR; TCRdb holds only in-frame clones, not every one. The sample records about 45,000 clones, less than 95% being singletons. Germline trimming cut 3 bases from V and 0 bases from J; bases unmatched to any gene: 10. Germline V lookup: CDR1 SQVTM, CDR2 ANQGSEA. There are 19 residues in the CDR3. This sequence joins TRBV29-1 and TRBJ2-3; 15 nucleotides align to TRBD2. The sequences come from CD4+ or CD8+ T cells sorted from blood, collected in a trial of the OX40 agonist ivuxolimab. This clonotype originated in an adult with an advanced solid tumor such as melanoma, head and neck, liver or kidney cancer. CDR3 DNA: TGCAGCGTTGATGGGCGGGGACTAGCGGGGGGTGCAAGCACAGATACGCAGTATTTT. Translation gives CSVDGRGLAGGASTDTQYF.